This T cell receptor beta chain came from a study of T cells in Graves' hyperthyroidism and ophthalmopathy. Amplification of TCR beta CDR3 regions was performed using RNA transcripts as template. The HTBI primer set drove a first-round RT-PCR of the TCR CDR3. From the multiplex PCR reads, TCRdb called clonotypes with MiXCR, one entry per CDR3 protein. The data show roughly 500,000 distinct CDR3 sequences, over 35% seen once. Trimming removed 6 bases at V and 5 bases at J, with 13 bases between. Germline CDR1 SQVTM, CDR2 ANQGSEA. This CDR3 region has 12 residues. The table lists this clonotype with many counts.

The clonotype originates from an adult woman with Graves' disease, either hyperthyroidism or ophthalmopathy (not recorded which). The chain couples TRBV29-1 to TRBJ1-1; tentatively, D is TRBD1 (6 bases). The sample comprised peripheral blood or thyroid tissue (not recorded which). In DNA form, the CDR3 reads TGCAGCGTCGCAGGACAGTCGACTGAAGCTTTCTTT. Encoded protein: CSVAGQSTEAFF.